This T cell receptor beta chain derives from a study of T-cell reconstitution after alpha-beta-depleted transplantation in children. Unique molecular identifiers tagged the TCRbeta library. Via MiXCR, TCRdb re-called the PCR reads, giving one row per CDR3 protein. The data show approximately 230,000 distinct CDR3 sequences, approximately 24% seen once. The junction had 12 bases not matched to a gene; V was cut back by 7 bases and J by 6 bases. This CDR3 region has 16 residues. This clonotype has more than one count but fewer than ten. The TCR originated in a female patient aged 2 to 10 who had a stem cell transplant for congenital amegakaryocytic thrombocytopenia, so the T cells may come from the graft donor. V and J are TRBV12-3 or TRBV12-4 and TRBJ2-2; 9 nucleotides match TRBD2. The source was PBMCs, mostly from graft donor cells, collected 360 days after TCRalphabeta/CD19-depleted stem cell transplant. This CDR3 is CASTPWRGGYPGELFF. CDR3 sequence (DNA): TGTGCCAGCACCCCGTGGCGGGGGGGCTACCCCGGGGAGCTGTTTTTT.